These 9 T cell receptor beta chains were all obtained from the same sample, sequenced in a study of T cells after yellow fever vaccination. Using its own MiXCR run on the 5' RACE reads, TCRdb lists one record per CDR3 protein. Altogether under 200,000 distinct CDR3 sequences are present, 9.5% to 11% being singletons, with the ten largest covering 36%. The sequences come from CD8+ T cells sorted from PBMCs, collected 15 days after the yellow fever booster vaccination. These receptors were collected from a man between 18 and 29 years old who received the YFV17D yellow fever vaccine.

This clonotype was counted between two and nine times. A junction end diverges from the germline sequence, so it may reflect a read error. This rearrangement joins TRBV7-9 to TRBJ1-4; tentative D call: TRBD1 (5 bases). Per germline, CDR1 SEHNR and CDR2 FQNEAQ (reference sequence). The CDR3 runs 13 residues. CDR3 protein: CASSLEGNGKLFF. CDR3 bases: TGTGCCAGCAGCTTAGAGGGGAATGGAAAACTGTTTTTT.

This clonotype was detected a few times. For the CDR3, the DNA is TGTGCCTCCGCGGAGGGGATCCTACCGAGCAATCAGCCCCAGCATTTT. It translates to CASAEGILPSNQPQHF. The V gene is TRBV6-2 or TRBV6-3, the J gene TRBJ1-5; D may be TRBD1 (5 bases). The germline V gene encodes CDR1 MNHEY and CDR2 SVGEGT. Trimming removed 11 bases from V and 1 base from J, with 21 bases in between. This CDR3 is 16 amino acids long.

The chain employs TRBV5-1 and TRBJ1-3, with 7 bases identical to TRBD1. Losses at the gene ends were 4 bases for V and 1 base for J; bases not matched to a gene: 5. Germline CDR1 reads SGHRS; CDR2 reads YFSETQ. The CDR3 extends over 15 amino acids. This CDR3 reads CASSVGDSSGNTIYF. The CDR3 DNA is TGCGCCAGCAGCGTAGGGGACAGTTCTGGAAACACCATATATTTT.

This clonotype was seen at least ten times. J is TRBJ1-1 and V is TRBV5-1; D is undetermined. V was shortened by 3 bases and J by 10 bases, with 13 bases between the two germline ends. CDR1 is SGHRS, CDR2 YFSETQ, per germline. The CDR3 is made up of 12 amino acids. The CDR3 is CASSSDLSGAFF. For the CDR3, the DNA is TGCGCCAGCAGCTCGGATCTCTCGGGAGCTTTCTTT. The full variable domain, rest sourced from reference TRBV5-1 and TRBJ1-1, is KAGVTQTPRYLIKTRGQQVTLSCSPISGHRSVSWYQQTPGQGLQFLFEYFSETQRNKGNFPGRFSGRQFSNSRSEMNVSTLELGDSALYLCASSSDLSGAFFGQGTRLTVV.

This clonotype was seen only a few times. The J gene is TRBJ1-2, the V gene TRBV6-2 or TRBV6-3; 9 nucleotides agree with TRBD1. CDR1 is MNHEY, CDR2 SVGEGT, per germline. CDR3 length equals 18 residues. J lost 5 bases, V lost 8 bases, and 21 bases had no gene match. The CDR3 loop reads CASAERDTGGRVPYGYTF. The CDR3 nucleotides read TGTGCCAGCGCAGAACGGGATACAGGGGGCCGGGTCCCATATGGCTACACCTTC.

This chain joins TRBV6-5 and TRBJ2-1; D is uncertain. This CDR3 has 13 residues. Deletions cut 0 bases from V and 6 bases from J, with 6 bases between. Germline CDR1 reads MNHEY; CDR2 reads SVGAGI. The CDR3 DNA reads as TGTGCCAGCAGTTACTCCCCGTCCAATGAGCAGTTCTTC. It yields the protein CASSYSPSNEQFF.

The chain is built from TRBV7-9 and TRBJ2-7; the D gene could be TRBD1 or TRBD2 (5 bases each). CDR3 size: 13 residues. Trimming took 5 bases from V and 7 from J, leaving 15 bases between them. The germline V gene encodes CDR1 SEHNR and CDR2 FQNEAQ (reference sequence). CDR3 residues: CASSPPGLGEQYF. In DNA, the CDR3 is TGTGCCAGCAGCCCGCCGGGGCTGGGGGAGCAGTACTTC. The full variable domain, with the rest looked up from reference TRBV7-9 and TRBJ2-7, is DTGVSQNPRHKITKRGQNVTFRCDPISEHNRLYWYRQTLGQGPEFLTYFQNEAQLEKSRLLSDRFSAERPKGSFSTLEIQRTEQGDSAMYLCASSPPGLGEQYFGPGTRLTVT.

There are a few counts of this clonotype. The V and J genes are TRBV27 and TRBJ2-7; 9 bases align to TRBD2. The junction had 4 bases not matched to a gene; V was cut back by 3 bases and J by 1 base. The V gene's germline CDR1 is MNHEY and CDR2 SMNVEV (reference sequence). This CDR3 region has 15 residues. CDR3 DNA: TGTGCCAGCAGTTTCGGAGCGGGGGGTTCCTACGAGCAGTACTTC. Protein: CASSFGAGGSYEQYF.

This chain links TRBV7-9 with TRBJ2-7, with a weak D call TRBD2 (5 bases). This CDR3 is built from 14 residues. The germline V gene has CDR1 SEHNR and CDR2 FQNEAQ (reference sequence). V lost 1 base and J 5 bases, leaving 12 bases between the germline ends. This CDR3 reads CASSLEASGDEQYF. In DNA form, the CDR3 reads TGTGCCAGCAGCTTAGAGGCCAGCGGTGACGAGCAGTACTTC.